This T cell receptor (beta chain) was sequenced for a study of blood T cell repertoires in COVID-19. Study context: From T cells, B-cell-depleted T cells, or PBMCs came the material, which was cDNA or gDNA.

In the source study's methods: Reference gene primer amplification in the assay estimated nucleated cell counts. Profiled with immunoSEQ multiplex PCR; TCRdb holds only in-frame clones, not every one. V and J calls and clone size are those listed in that table; D and trimming were worked out from the DNA. The sample contains around 250,000 clones, 80% to 90% of which appear only once. Germline assignment: CDR1 SGDLS and CDR2 YYNGEE. CDR3 length: 15 amino acids. V lost 0 bases to trimming and J lost 6 bases, with 14 bases between them. This chain connects TRBV9 to TRBJ2-3; D may be TRBD2 (7 bases). The sequence came from a woman aged 50 to 60 who had been exposed to COVID-19. The sequencing sample was made of PBMCs or T cells enriched from blood (not recorded which). For the CDR3, the DNA is TGTGCCAGCAGCGTAGCGGCGGGGGCCTCGGATACGCAGTATTTT. Residues: CASSVAAGASDTQYF.